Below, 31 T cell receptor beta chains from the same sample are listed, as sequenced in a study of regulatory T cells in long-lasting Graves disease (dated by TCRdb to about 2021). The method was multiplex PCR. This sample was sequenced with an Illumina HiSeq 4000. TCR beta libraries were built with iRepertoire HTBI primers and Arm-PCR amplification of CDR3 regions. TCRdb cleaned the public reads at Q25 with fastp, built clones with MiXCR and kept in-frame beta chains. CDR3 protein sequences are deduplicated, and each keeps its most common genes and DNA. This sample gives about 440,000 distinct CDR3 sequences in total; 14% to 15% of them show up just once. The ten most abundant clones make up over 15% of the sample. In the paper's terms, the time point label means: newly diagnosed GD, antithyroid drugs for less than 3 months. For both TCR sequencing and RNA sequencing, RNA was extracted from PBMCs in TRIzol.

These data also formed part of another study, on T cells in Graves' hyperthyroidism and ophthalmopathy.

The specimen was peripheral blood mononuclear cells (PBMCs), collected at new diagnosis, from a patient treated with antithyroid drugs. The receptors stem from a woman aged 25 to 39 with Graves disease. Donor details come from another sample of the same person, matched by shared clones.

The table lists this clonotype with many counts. Here the CDR3 reads CASTPWEGSNEQYF. The CDR3 DNA reads as TGTGCCAGCACCCCTTGGGAGGGGAGTAACGAGCAGTACTTC. This rearrangement joins TRBV3-1 to TRBJ2-7; TRBD2 matches 7 bases. There are 14 residues in the CDR3. Germline CDR1 and CDR2: LGHDT and YNNKEL (reference sequence). Trimming removed 7 bases from V and 5 bases from J; junction bases left unmatched: 11.

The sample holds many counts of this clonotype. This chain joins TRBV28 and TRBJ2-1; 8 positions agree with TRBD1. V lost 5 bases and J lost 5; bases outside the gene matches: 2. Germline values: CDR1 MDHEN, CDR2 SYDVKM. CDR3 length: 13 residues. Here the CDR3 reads CASSQGAHNEQFF. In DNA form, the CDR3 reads TGTGCCAGCAGTCAGGGGGCACACAATGAGCAGTTCTTC.

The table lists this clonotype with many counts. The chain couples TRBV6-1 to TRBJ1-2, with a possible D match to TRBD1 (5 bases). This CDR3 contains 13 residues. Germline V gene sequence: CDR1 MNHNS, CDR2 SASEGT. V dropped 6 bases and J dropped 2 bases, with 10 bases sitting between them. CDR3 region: CASSRDPNYGYTF. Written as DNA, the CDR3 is TGTGCCAGCAGCCGGGACCCCAACTATGGCTACACCTTC.

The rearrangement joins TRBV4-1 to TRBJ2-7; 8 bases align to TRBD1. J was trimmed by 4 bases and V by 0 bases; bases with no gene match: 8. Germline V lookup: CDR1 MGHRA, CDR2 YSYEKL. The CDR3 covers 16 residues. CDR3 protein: CASSQDSGRGPYEQYF. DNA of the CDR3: TGCGCCAGCAGCCAAGATAGCGGCAGGGGGCCGTACGAGCAGTACTTC.

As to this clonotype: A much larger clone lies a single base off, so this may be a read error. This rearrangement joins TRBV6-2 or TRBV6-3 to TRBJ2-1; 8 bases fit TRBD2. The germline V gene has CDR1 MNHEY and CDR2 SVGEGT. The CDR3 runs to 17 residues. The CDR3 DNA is TGTGCCAGCAGCCCCGGACTAGCTCGTATTTCCTACAATGGGCAGTTCTTC. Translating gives CASSPGLARISYNGQFF.

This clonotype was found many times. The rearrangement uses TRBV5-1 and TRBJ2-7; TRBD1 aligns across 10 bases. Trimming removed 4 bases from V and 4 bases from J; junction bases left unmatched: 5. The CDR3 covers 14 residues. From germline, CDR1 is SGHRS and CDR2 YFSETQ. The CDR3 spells CASSRGQGGYEQYF. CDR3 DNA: TGCGCCAGCAGCCGCGGACAGGGGGGATACGAGCAGTACTTC.

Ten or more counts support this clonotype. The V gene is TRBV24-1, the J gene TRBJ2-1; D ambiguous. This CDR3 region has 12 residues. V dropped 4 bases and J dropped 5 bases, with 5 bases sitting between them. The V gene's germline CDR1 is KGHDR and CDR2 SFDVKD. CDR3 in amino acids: CATSELNNEQFF. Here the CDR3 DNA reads TGTGCCACCAGTGAGTTGAACAATGAGCAGTTCTTC.

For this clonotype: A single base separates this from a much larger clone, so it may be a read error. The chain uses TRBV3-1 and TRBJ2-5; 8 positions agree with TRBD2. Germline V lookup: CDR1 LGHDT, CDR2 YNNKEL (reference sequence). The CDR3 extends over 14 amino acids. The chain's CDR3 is CASGGTSGSETQHF. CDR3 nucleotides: TGTGCCAGCGGGGGTACGAGCGGGAGCGAGACCCAGCACTTC.

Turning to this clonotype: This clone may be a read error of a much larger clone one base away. The CDR3 sequence: CASSRDNYEQFF. CDR3 nucleotides: TGTGCCAGCAGCCGAGACAACTACGAGCAGTTCTTC. The chain links TRBV11-1 to TRBJ2-1; D remains unclear. The CDR3 runs to 12 residues. Germline-derived CDR1 and CDR2 are SGHAT and FQDESV (reference sequence). V lost 5 bases, J lost 10 bases, and 12 bases lay in between.

CDR3: CASSKDRGVTDTQYF. CDR3 bases: TGTGCCAGCAGTAAAGACAGGGGCGTCACAGATACGCAGTATTTT. The V call is TRBV5-4, the J call TRBJ2-3; 8 bases line up with TRBD1. Trimming removed 5 bases from V and 2 bases from J; junction bases left unmatched: 7. Per germline, CDR1 SGHNT and CDR2 YYREEE (reference sequence). CDR3 length equals 15 residues.

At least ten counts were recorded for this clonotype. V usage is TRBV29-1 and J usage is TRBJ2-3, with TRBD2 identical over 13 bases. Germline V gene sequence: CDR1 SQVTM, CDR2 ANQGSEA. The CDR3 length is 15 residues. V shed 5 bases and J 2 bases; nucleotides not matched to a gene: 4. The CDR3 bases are TGCAGCGTTCAGGGACTAGCGGGGCTCACAGATACGCAGTATTTT. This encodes CSVQGLAGLTDTQYF.

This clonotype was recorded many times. The CDR3 region has the DNA TGTGCCAGCAGCCTTCAGGGAGAGACCCAGTACTTC. Its protein product is CASSLQGETQYF. The genes are TRBV6-1 and TRBJ2-5; tentative D call: TRBD1 (5 bases). Germline V gene sequence: CDR1 MNHNS, CDR2 SASEGT. The CDR3 has 12 residues. V lost 6 bases and J 4 bases, leaving 9 bases between the germline ends.

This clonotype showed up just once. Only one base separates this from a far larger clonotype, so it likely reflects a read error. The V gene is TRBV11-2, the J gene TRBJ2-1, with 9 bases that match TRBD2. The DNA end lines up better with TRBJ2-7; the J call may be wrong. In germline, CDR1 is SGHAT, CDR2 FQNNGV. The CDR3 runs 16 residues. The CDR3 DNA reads TGTGCCAGCAGCTTAGATTTGGGACTAGCACCCTACGGGCAGTACTTC. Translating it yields CASSLDLGLAPYGQYF.

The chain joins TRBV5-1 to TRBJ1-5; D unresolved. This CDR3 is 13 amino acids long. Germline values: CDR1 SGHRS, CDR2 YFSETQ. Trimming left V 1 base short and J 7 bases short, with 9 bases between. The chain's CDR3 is CASSLSTGQPQHF. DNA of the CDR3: TGCGCCAGCAGCTTGTCGACGGGACAGCCCCAGCATTTT.

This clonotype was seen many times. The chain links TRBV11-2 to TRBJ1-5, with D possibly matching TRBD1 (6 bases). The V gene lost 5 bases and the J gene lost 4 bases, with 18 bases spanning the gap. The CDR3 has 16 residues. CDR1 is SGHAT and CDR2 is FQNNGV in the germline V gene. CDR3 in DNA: TGTGCCAGCAGCCCAGATCGAACAGGGAGGAATCAGCCCCAGCATTTT. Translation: CASSPDRTGRNQPQHF.

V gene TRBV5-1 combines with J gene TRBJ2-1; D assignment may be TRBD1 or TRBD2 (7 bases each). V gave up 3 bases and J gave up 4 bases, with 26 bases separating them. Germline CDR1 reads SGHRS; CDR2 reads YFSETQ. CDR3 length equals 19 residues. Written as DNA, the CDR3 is TGCGCCAGCAGCTCCATCCAGGGGGTTCCGGGACTACCATACAATGAGCAGTTCTTC. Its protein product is CASSSIQGVPGLPYNEQFF. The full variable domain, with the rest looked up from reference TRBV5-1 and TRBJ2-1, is KAGVTQTPRYLIKTRGQQVTLSCSPISGHRSVSWYQQTPGQGLQFLFEYFSETQRNKGNFPGRFSGRQFSNSRSEMNVSTLELGDSALYLCASSSIQGVPGLPYNEQFFGPGTRLTVL.

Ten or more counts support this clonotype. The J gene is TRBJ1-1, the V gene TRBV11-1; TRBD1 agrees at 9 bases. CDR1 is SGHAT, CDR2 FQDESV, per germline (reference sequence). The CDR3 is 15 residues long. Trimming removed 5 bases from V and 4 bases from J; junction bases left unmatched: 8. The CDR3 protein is CASSVQTGGRTEAFF. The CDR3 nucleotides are TGTGCCAGCAGCGTACAGACAGGGGGACGCACTGAAGCTTTCTTT.

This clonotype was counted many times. DNA for the CDR3: TGCAGTGCTAGAGACGTCCCTAGCGGGAGGCCGTACGAGCAGTACTTC. Translation: CSARDVPSGRPYEQYF. V is TRBV20-1 and J is TRBJ2-7, with 11 positions matching TRBD2. The CDR3 is 16 amino acids. V was clipped by 0 bases and J by 4 bases; unmatched bases: 8. Germline loops: CDR1 DFQATT, CDR2 SNEGSKA (reference sequence).

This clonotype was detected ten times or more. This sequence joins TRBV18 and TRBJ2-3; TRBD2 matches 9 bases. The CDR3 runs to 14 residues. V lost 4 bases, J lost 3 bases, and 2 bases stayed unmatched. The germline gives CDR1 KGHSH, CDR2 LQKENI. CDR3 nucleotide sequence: TGTGCCAGCTCACGGACTAGCGCGACAGATACGCAGTATTTT. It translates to CASSRTSATDTQYF.

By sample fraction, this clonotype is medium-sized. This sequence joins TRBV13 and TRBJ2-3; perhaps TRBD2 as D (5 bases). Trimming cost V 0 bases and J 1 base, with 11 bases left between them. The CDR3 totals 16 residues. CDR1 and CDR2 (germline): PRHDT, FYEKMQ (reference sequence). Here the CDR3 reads CASSLGTSWGTDTQYF. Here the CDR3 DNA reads TGTGCCAGCAGCTTAGGTACTAGTTGGGGCACAGATACGCAGTATTTT. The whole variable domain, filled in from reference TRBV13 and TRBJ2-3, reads AAGVIQSPRHLIKEKRETATLKCYPIPRHDTVYWYQQGPGQDPQFLISFYEKMQSDKGSIPDRFSAQQFSDYHSELNMSSLELGDSALYFCASSLGTSWGTDTQYFGPGTRLTVL.

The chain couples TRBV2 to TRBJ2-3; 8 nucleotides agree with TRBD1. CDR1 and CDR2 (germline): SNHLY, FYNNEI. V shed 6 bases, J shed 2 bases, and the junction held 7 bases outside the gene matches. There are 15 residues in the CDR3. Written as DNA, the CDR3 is TGTGCCAGCAGCCCCGGACAGGGAGACACAGATACGCAGTATTTT. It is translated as CASSPGQGDTDTQYF.

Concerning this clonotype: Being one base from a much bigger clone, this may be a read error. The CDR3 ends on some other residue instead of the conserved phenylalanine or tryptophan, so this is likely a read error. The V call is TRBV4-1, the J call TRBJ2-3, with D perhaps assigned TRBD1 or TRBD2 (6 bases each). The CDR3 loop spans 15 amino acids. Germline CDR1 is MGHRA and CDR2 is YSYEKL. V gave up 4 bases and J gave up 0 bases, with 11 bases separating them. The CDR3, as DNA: TGCGCCAGCAGCCCACTAGGGGGGAGCACAGATACGCAGTATTGT. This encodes CASSPLGGSTDTQYC.

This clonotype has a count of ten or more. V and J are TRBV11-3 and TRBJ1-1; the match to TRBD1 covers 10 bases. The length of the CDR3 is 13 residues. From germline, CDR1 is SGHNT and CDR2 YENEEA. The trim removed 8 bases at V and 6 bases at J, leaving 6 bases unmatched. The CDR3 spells CASLGQGFSEAFF. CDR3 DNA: TGTGCCAGCTTGGGACAGGGGTTCTCTGAAGCTTTCTTT.

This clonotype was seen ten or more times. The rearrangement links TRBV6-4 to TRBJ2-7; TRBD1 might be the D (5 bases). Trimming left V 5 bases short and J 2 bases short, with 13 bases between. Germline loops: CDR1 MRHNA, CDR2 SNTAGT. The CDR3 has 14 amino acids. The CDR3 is CASSSMGQAYEQYF. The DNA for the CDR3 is TGTGCCAGCAGTTCCATGGGGCAGGCCTACGAGCAGTACTTC.

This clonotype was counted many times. The CDR3 DNA is TGTGCCAGCAGTGCACCGGGAGCGAACACCGGGGAGCTGTTTTTT. Its protein is CASSAPGANTGELFF. The chain joins TRBV6-1 to TRBJ2-2; D may be TRBD2 (6 bases). V dropped 4 bases and J dropped 0 bases, with 9 bases sitting between them. Germline V gives CDR1 MNHNS, CDR2 SASEGT. The CDR3 runs to 15 residues.

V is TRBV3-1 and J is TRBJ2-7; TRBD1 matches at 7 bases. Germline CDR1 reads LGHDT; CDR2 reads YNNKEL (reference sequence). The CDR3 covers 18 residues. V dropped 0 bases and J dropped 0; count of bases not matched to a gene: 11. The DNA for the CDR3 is TGTGCCAGCAGCCAAGACAGGGGGAGTGTCGGGTTCTCCTACGAGCAGTACTTC. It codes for CASSQDRGSVGFSYEQYF.

The CDR3 reads CASSLGELSTIYF. The CDR3 DNA reads TGCGCCAGCAGCTTAGGGGAGCTGAGCACCATATATTTT. This chain uses TRBV5-1 with TRBJ1-3, with D perhaps matching TRBD1 (5 bases). Trimming removed 2 bases at V and 9 bases at J, with 12 bases between. The CDR3 covers 13 residues. Germline assignment: CDR1 SGHRS and CDR2 YFSETQ.

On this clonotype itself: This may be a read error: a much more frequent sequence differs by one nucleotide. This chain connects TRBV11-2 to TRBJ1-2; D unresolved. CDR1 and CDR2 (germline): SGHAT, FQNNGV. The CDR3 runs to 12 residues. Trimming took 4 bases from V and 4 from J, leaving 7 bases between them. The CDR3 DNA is TGTGCCAGCAGCTCACGTCCCTATGGCTACACCTTC. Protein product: CASSSRPYGYTF.

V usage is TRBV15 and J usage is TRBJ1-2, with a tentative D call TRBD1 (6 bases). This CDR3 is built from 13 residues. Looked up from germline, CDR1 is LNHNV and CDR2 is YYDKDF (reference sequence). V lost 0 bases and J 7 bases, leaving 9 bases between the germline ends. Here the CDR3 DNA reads TGTGCCACCAGCAGAGATCTGGGGGCTGGCTACACCTTC. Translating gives CATSRDLGAGYTF.

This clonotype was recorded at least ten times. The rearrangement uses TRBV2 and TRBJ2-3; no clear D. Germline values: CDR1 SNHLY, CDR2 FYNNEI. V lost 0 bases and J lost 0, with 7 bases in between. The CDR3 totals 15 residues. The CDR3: CASSEAGSSTDTQYF. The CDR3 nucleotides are TGTGCCAGCAGTGAAGCGGGGTCTAGCACAGATACGCAGTATTTT.

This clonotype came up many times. CDR3 nucleotide sequence: TGTGCCAGCAGTGCCCTGGCGGGGCGAGGAACCGGGGAGCTGTTTTTT. This encodes CASSALAGRGTGELFF. The chain is built from TRBV6-1 and TRBJ2-2, with a possible D match to TRBD2 (6 bases). V was clipped by 4 bases and J by 5 bases, with 17 bases between them. There are 16 residues in the CDR3. The germline V gene has CDR1 MNHNS and CDR2 SASEGT.